A few counts support the clone carrying this TCR beta chain. What it recognizes is unknown. The sample belongs to a study of blood T cells in healthy people across ages. Study-wide results and limits: It was held that diversity estimates obtained from one million T cells represented underestimates.

It was with a sample-barcoded 5' primer and a J-beta primer mix that a second PCR of roughly 7 to 12 cycles was run. One entry per CDR3 protein results from TCRdb running MiXCR on the 5' RACE reads. Counted here are 550,000 to 700,000 distinct CDR3 sequences, 27% occurring once; the ten biggest clones make up around a sixth. Healthy Caucasian individuals from Russia aged roughly 6 to 100 were enrolled as donors. Isolation recovered at least 6 million PBMCs from every sample. This CDR3 has 14 residues. CDR1 SGHVS and CDR2 FQNEAQ come from the germline V gene. Unmatched junction bases numbered 7, after V lost 5 bases and J lost 8 bases.

The sample was blood. The V and J genes are TRBV7-8 and TRBJ2-1; 9 nucleotides align to TRBD2. The source of this sequence is a woman in her sixties or seventies in good health. CDR3 sequence (DNA): TGTGCCAGCAGCAATAGCGGGGGCGGGTATGAGCAGTTCTTC. It is translated as CASSNSGGGYEQFF.